This T cell receptor beta chain was captured in a study of cytomegalovirus exposure and HLA in healthy donors (dated by TCRdb to 2015 to 2018). As for the study more broadly: According to an earlier analysis of around 600 of the donors, roughly 180 million T cells yielded over 90 million unique TCR beta sequences and roughly 280 Gb of sequence data. A later analysis re-examined previously published TCR beta repertoires from several hundred donors and added high-resolution HLA genotyping to investigate patterns of TCR occurrence. The number of donors typed differed by locus, with 629-630 for A, B, C, DRB1 and DQB1, roughly 520 for DQA1, 600 to 610 for DPA1, and under 490 for DPB1. The study used immunosequencing to profile the T cell repertoires of approximately 640 subjects and linked those repertoires to cytomegalovirus serostatus. Rather than drawing on any new phenotypic data, the later analysis identified candidate immune exposures from TCR beta sequences and the way those sequences occurred across donors. Donor age, sex, ethnicity and CMV serostatus were compiled alongside the repertoire data. An earlier analysis of 587 of the donors used high-throughput TCR beta sequencing to judge whether each TCR beta V gene segment behaved as functional or pseudogenic. An early release that covered roughly 600 HLA-typed donors contained around 300 gigabases of sequencing data and around 85 million unique TCR sequences. To predict cytomegalovirus infection status, the study brought together high-throughput TCR immunosequencing, statistical association of individual TCRs with disease status, and machine learning. Because of strong linkage in the cohort, roughly five DR-DQ haplotypes were treated as single units for association and clustering. The study aimed to test whether cataloging public T cell receptors could reveal signatures of past pathogen exposure. Besides the first cohort of some 670 subjects, a separate validation cohort made up of 120 or so different subjects was used. A later genetic analysis used genome-wide SNP genotypes for about 60% of the roughly 700 donors, treating that subset as a discovery cohort. HLA typing covered class I and class II loci at four-digit resolution. Among 398 genotyped donors of the cohort, an average of approximately 250,000 unique TCR beta nucleotide sequences were sequenced per donor, around 20% of them non-productive. Every discovery cohort repertoire had been produced on one sequencing platform. Among the roughly 400 genotyped donors, 81% belonged to the genetic ancestry cluster associated with self-reported Caucasian donors. General findings and caveats noted by the study authors: An association between a missense DCLRE1C variant and V-gene and J-gene trimming of TCR beta chains was found in a later genetic analysis and replicated in an independent cohort. In a later analysis, the rate of TCR association differed among HLA loci, with DRB1 alleles having the most associated TCRs and HLA-C alleles having the fewest. Several of the top co-occurrence clusters appeared to be linked to parvovirus B19, influenza, CMV and Epstein-Barr virus, according to a later analysis. In a later analysis, HLA-associated TCR beta chains were found to be more clonally expanded and to have lower generation probabilities than equally common non-associated chains. While some public TCRs were present in many individuals, most TCR sequences turned up only very rarely across donors. In an earlier analysis of some 540 of the donors, most TCR beta V segments appeared in productive rearrangements about 87% or about 30% of the time, broadly matching IMGT annotations. In vitro tests confirmed that a few of the cytomegalovirus-associated TCR beta chains recognize cytomegalovirus antigens. A cluster of highly shared sequence variants was judged likely to represent a technical artifact of the sequencing pipeline. The classifier was reported to diagnose cytomegalovirus status with high specificity and sensitivity in both the original and validation cohorts. The authors suggested that the approach could potentially be generalized to other disease states and immunological phenotypes. Because counts were too low, approximately 15 rarely observed V segments, including chromosome 9 orphons, were excluded from the earlier analysis of around 640 of the donors. The 87-base-pair reads could not distinguish some IMGT-functional V segments, including TRBV6-2 and TRBV6-3, so those segments were excluded. A further reported finding was that TCR beta sequences accurately predicted the HLA-A and HLA-B alleles for most subjects in the first cohort. Only TCR beta chains were sequenced in this cohort, and the absence of alpha or paired-chain data limited detectable features. In the study, around 150 TCR beta chains were listed as associated with cytomegalovirus. Roughly uniform sequencing depth across donors was assumed in presence/absence analyses, although this assumption may not hold. According to a later analysis, most CMV-associated TCR beta chains appeared to be HLA-restricted, and the HLA associations seemed to be driven largely by CMV exposure. The only immune exposure information available for the cohort was CMV serostatus. Compared with the 666-donor mean, donors in an Asian-associated ancestry cluster had fewer N-insertions in productive TCRs, according to a later genetic analysis. Because HLA typing was missing for some donors at each locus, association tests included only the typed subset. When HLA alleles, especially DR and DQ, strongly co-occurred, attributing TCR associations to individual alleles was difficult. Correlated functional status among segregating V segments might be attributable to linkage disequilibrium, but an unknown experimental factor could not be ruled out. A later analysis associated 17,000 or so TCR beta sequences with specific HLA alleles at a false discovery rate of 0.05.

In regard to this clone: This clone's antigen is unknown. Nothing much larger sits one base from this clone, and base qualities are not available.

Reading the germline V gene (reference sequence) gives CDR1 WNHNN and CDR2 SYGVQD. The CDR3 starts with the cysteine, ends with the phenylalanine, and has 14 residues. Only the CDR3 DNA stays, 42 bases, in frame from base 1. V lost 2 bases and J lost 1 base; the stretch between them is 5 bases long. The cohort comprised fewer than 750 healthy bone marrow donors. Cohort members were all nominally healthy when sampled, although unrecorded immune exposures were likely present. The donor tested CMV seronegative and was one of the 352 seronegative cohort members. A peripheral blood sample was collected from each donor, and TCR beta sequencing was performed on peripheral blood mononuclear cells. Genomic DNA was extracted from the blood cell samples with the Qiagen DNeasy Blood Extraction Kit. Libraries were constructed by the immunoSEQ multiplex PCR assay. The multiplex PCR relied on a mix of 60 forward primers for TCR Vbeta segments and 13 reverse primers for TCR Jbeta segments. The CDR3 region of rearranged TCR beta genes was amplified from genomic DNA by a multiplex PCR assay. The Illumina HiSeq System was used to sequence the amplified TCR beta libraries as 87-base-pair reads. On the authors' methods: A later analysis counted approximately 84 million unique TCR beta chains across the 550 to 700 repertoires, and around 9.9 million of these chains were shared by at least two donors. Raw reads were error-corrected and collapsed into unique sequences with a nearest-neighbor algorithm that merged closely related sequences to remove PCR and sequencing errors. To assign V, D and J gene segments, CDR3 sequences were aligned to IMGT reference sequences. For a sequence to be retained, a match of at least six nucleotides was required to both a V gene segment and a J gene segment. Rearrangements were classified as productive when the CDR3 lacked stop codons and remained in frame with V and J, and all other rearrangements were classified as non-productive. Following IMGT convention, CDR3 was defined as the stretch from the second conserved V-encoded cysteine to the conserved J-encoded phenylalanine. Sequences without an unambiguous match to a single V gene segment were excluded from the earlier analysis of 450 to 750 of the donors. An earlier analysis of under 750 of the donors called V segments functional above 56.7% productive rearrangements and segregating when the between-donor standard deviation exceeded 5%. A statistical classification framework was built to diagnose cytomegalovirus status from the catalog of TCR beta chain sequences. In a later analysis, TCR nucleotide sequences were compared against IMGT/GENE-DB human TR gene sequences so that V and J genes could be assigned. A later analysis assigned CDR3 sequences and most-parsimonious VDJ recombination scenarios with the TCRdist pipeline. In a later analysis, every TCR beta chain was defined by the combination of its CDR3 amino acid sequence and its V-gene family, and reads without a unique V-gene family were dropped. To address suspected cross-contamination and a sequencing artifact, a later analysis removed 450 to 700 highly shared, low-generation-probability nucleotide sequences. A later analysis calculated a clonal expansion index for each public chain from normalized within-repertoire ranks of inferred template counts. In a later analysis, generation probabilities were computed with a VDJ recombination model fitted to out-of-frame rearrangements, and the resulting probabilities were checked against IGoR. Hypergeometric tests were used in a later analysis to score TCR-TCR, TCR-HLA and TCR-CMV co-occurrence, with a repertoire-size bias correction applied to the TCR pairs. False discovery rates were estimated in a later analysis by permuting HLA or CMV assignments 20 times. In a later analysis, co-occurring TCRs were grouped using DBSCAN, with TCRdist sequence similarity added in when clustering inside HLA-allele-positive subsets. For co-occurrence clustering, repertoires with fewer than 30,000 or more than 120,000 public chains were excluded, along with 5 or 6 repertoires with anomalous nucleotide sharing. Drawn from immuneACCESS, this table holds only the in-frame rearrangements with V and J called that TCRdb kept. Clones are partly lost; checked studies trace under half to an unresolved V gene and leave the rest unexplained. D and trimming come from the DNA, and the V and J calls and clone size come from that table. For this sample there are under 95,000 clones; about 78% appear just once. Approximately 1% of the sample lies in the top ten.

The sequence links TRBV10-1 to TRBJ2-2, with TRBD2 as a weak D call on 5 bases. What was sequenced was PBMCs. This TCR was recovered from a male donor in good health and CMV-seronegative. CDR3 protein: CASSERGNTGELFF. In nucleotide form, the sequence is TGCGCCAGCAGTGAGCGGGGGAACACCGGGGAGCTGTTTTTT.